Following are 25 T cell receptor beta chains from one sample sequenced in a study of blood T cell repertoires in COVID-19. The assay was immunoSEQ multiplex PCR, and TCRdb's table has in-frame clones only and misses some. Of 40,000 to 50,000 clones listed, 70% to 80% were seen once; the top ten hold roughly 25%. Sequencing used peripheral blood. The receptor source for this set is a man between 65 and 80 years old with acute or convalescent COVID-19.

This chain links TRBV30 with TRBJ1-6; D remains ambiguous. Between the trimmed V and J ends, which lost 7 bases and 3 bases, there was a span of 10 bases. Germline CDR1 is GTSNPN and CDR2 is SVGIG (reference sequence). The CDR3 loop spans 13 amino acids. The CDR3 loop is CALQTSYNSPLHF. CDR3 nucleotides: TGTGCCTTGCAGACAAGCTATAATTCACCCCTCCACTTT.

J is TRBJ2-5 and V is TRBV6-5, with no clear D. The CDR3 contains 14 residues. The germline gives CDR1 MNHEY, CDR2 SVGAGI. V gave up 0 bases and J gave up 7 bases, with 12 bases separating them. The CDR3 here is CASSYSDRPGTQYF. CDR3 coding DNA: TGTGCCAGCAGTTACTCGGATAGGCCGGGGACCCAGTACTTC.

CDR3 in amino acids: CASSQGDRNTGELFF. Written as DNA, the CDR3 is TGCGCCAGCAGCCAAGGGGACAGGAACACCGGGGAGCTGTTTTTT. The chain carries TRBV4-1 and TRBJ2-2; 7 bases match TRBD1. There are 15 residues in the CDR3. Per the germline V gene, CDR1 is MGHRA and CDR2 is YSYEKL. J lost 1 base, V lost 1 base, and 0 bases had no gene match.

The chain links TRBV4-2 to TRBJ1-1; possible D gene TRBD1, 5 bases. There are 18 residues in the CDR3. CDR1 and CDR2 (germline): LGHNA, YNFKEQ. V was clipped by 4 bases and J by 0 bases, with 21 bases between them. CDR3 in DNA: TGTGCCAGCAGCCTCCTTAGGGGTCAGACCTTAATGAACACTGAAGCTTTCTTT. Translated: CASSLLRGQTLMNTEAFF.

V and J are TRBV28 and TRBJ2-1; 10 bases line up with TRBD1. Trimming took 5 bases from V and 7 from J; bases not matched to a gene: 8. CDR3 size: 15 residues. Looked up from germline, CDR1 is MDHEN and CDR2 is SYDVKM. CDR3: CASSPQDRGGNEQFF. DNA for the CDR3: TGTGCCAGCAGTCCCCAGGACAGGGGGGGGAATGAGCAGTTCTTC.

V gene TRBV29-1 combines with J gene TRBJ1-2, with D tentatively TRBD1 (5 bases). The CDR3 spans 13 residues. Trimming stripped 4 bases from V and 4 bases from J, with 13 bases between. Germline CDR1 and CDR2: SQVTM and ANQGSEA. This CDR3 reads CSVGGGAGYGYTF. Written as DNA, the CDR3 is TGCAGCGTTGGGGGCGGGGCTGGCTATGGCTACACCTTC.

The chain couples TRBV5-4 to TRBJ2-4; TRBD2 might be the D (6 bases). This CDR3 spans 16 amino acids. The germline V gene has CDR1 SGHNT and CDR2 YYREEE (reference sequence). Deletions cut 1 base from V and 0 bases from J, with 11 bases between. CDR3 region: CASSLRDSIAKNIQYF. Here the CDR3 DNA reads TGTGCCAGCAGCTTGCGGGACTCAATAGCCAAAAACATTCAGTACTTC.

The chain has TRBV20-1 and TRBJ1-1, with D unresolved. Germline V CDR1 and CDR2: DFQATT, SNEGSKA (reference sequence). CDR3 length equals 11 residues. V gave up 3 bases and J gave up 5 bases, with 7 bases separating them. This CDR3 reads CSASRGTEAFF. The CDR3 nucleotides read TGCAGTGCTAGCCGGGGAACTGAAGCTTTCTTT.

This sequence joins TRBV5-6 and TRBJ1-2; TRBD1 might be the D (5 bases). The germline gives CDR1 SGHDT, CDR2 YYEEEE. The CDR3 covers 13 residues. V was trimmed by 6 bases and J by 3 bases, leaving 12 bases between them. In DNA, the CDR3 is TGTGCCAGCAACATGGGGGACTACTATGGCTACACCTTC. It is translated as CASNMGDYYGYTF.

The chain carries TRBV5-8 and TRBJ2-7; D is perhaps TRBD2 (5 bases). Trimming stripped 0 bases from V and 3 bases from J, with 13 bases between. This CDR3 spans 15 amino acids. Germline V CDR1 and CDR2: SGHTS, YDEGEE. The DNA of the CDR3 is TGTGCCAGCAGCTTGGCCGGGAACCAGCGCTACGAGCAGTACTTC. It specifies CASSLAGNQRYEQYF. Together with reference TRBV5-8 and TRBJ2-7, the CDR3 gives the full variable domain: EAGVTQSPTHLIKTRGQQATLRCSPISGHTSVYWYQQALGLGLQFLLWYDEGEERNRGNFPPRFSGRQFPNYSSELNVNALELEDSALYLCASSLAGNQRYEQYFGPGTRLTVT.

The J gene is TRBJ1-2, the V gene TRBV19; a weak D match, TRBD1 (5 bases). V lost 10 bases and J 4 bases, leaving 22 bases between the germline ends. The length of the CDR3 is 15 residues. Germline V lookup: CDR1 LNHDA, CDR2 SQIVND (reference sequence). CDR3 in DNA: TGTGCCACCGCCGGTGGCAGGGCCTCTTTCTATGGCTACACCTTC. Residues: CATAGGRASFYGYTF.

The CDR3 sequence: CASSPRRAVIATDTQYF. The CDR3 DNA follows: TGCGCCAGCAGCCCCCGGAGGGCCGTTATTGCGACAGATACGCAGTATTTT. This chain uses TRBV5-1 with TRBJ2-3; weak D call: TRBD2 (6 bases). V was cut by 4 bases and J by 3 bases, with 21 bases left in between. CDR1 and CDR2 from the germline V gene are SGHRS and YFSETQ. The CDR3 extends over 17 amino acids.

Notes on this clone: Other nucleotide sequences in the sample specify the same CDR3. The chain carries TRBV27 and TRBJ2-3; a weak D match, TRBD2 (6 bases). This CDR3 is built from 15 residues. V was trimmed by 6 bases and J by 0 bases, leaving 13 bases between them. CDR1 and CDR2 (germline): MNHEY, SMNVEV (reference sequence). The CDR3 region is CASRLGGVSTDTQYF. The CDR3 bases are TGTGCCAGCAGGCTGGGCGGGGTCAGCACAGATACGCAGTATTTT.

The chain has TRBV7-9 and TRBJ1-6, with no clear D. V gave up 1 base and J gave up 10 bases, with 14 bases separating them. The CDR3 totals 15 residues. Germline values: CDR1 SEHNR, CDR2 FQNEAQ (reference sequence). CDR3 sequence (DNA): TGTGCCAGCAGCTTAGATTGGGAGGGCGCCTCACCCCTCCACTTT. This sequence encodes CASSLDWEGASPLHF.

This chain connects TRBV5-1 to TRBJ2-1, with D maybe TRBD2 (7 bases). CDR3 length equals 17 residues. Trimming removed 3 bases from V and 4 bases from J, with 20 bases in between. Germline V gene data show CDR1 as SGHRS and CDR2 as YFSETQ. As DNA, the CDR3 is TGCGCCAGCAGCTCCAGAGGGGGGGGCGGCCCTTACAATGAGCAGTTCTTC. Residues: CASSSRGGGGPYNEQFF. Looking up the rest from reference TRBV5-1 and TRBJ2-1 gives the full variable domain: KAGVTQTPRYLIKTRGQQVTLSCSPISGHRSVSWYQQTPGQGLQFLFEYFSETQRNKGNFPGRFSGRQFSNSRSEMNVSTLELGDSALYLCASSSRGGGGPYNEQFFGPGTRLTVL.

The gene calls are TRBV7-9 and TRBJ2-1; 9 nucleotides align to TRBD2. The CDR3 runs to 15 residues. Trimming took 5 bases from V and 4 from J; bases not matched to a gene: 6. Per germline, CDR1 SEHNR and CDR2 FQNEAQ (reference sequence). CDR3 region: CASSPSGAIYNEQFF. The CDR3 region has the DNA TGTGCCAGCAGCCCTAGCGGGGCAATATACAATGAGCAGTTCTTC. Based on the CDR3 plus reference TRBV7-9 and TRBJ2-1, the full variable domain is DTGVSQNPRHKITKRGQNVTFRCDPISEHNRLYWYRQTLGQGPEFLTYFQNEAQLEKSRLLSDRFSAERPKGSFSTLEIQRTEQGDSAMYLCASSPSGAIYNEQFFGPGTRLTVL.

This clone has more than one count but fewer than ten. The rearrangement joins TRBV7-6 to TRBJ2-3, with D hard to call. CDR1 is SGHVS and CDR2 is FNYEAQ in the germline V gene. Trimming removed 1 base at V and 0 bases at J, with 11 bases between. The CDR3 loop spans 16 amino acids. The CDR3 sequence is CASSLGRIYSTDTQYF. CDR3 nucleotides: TGTGCCAGCAGCTTAGGGCGGATCTATAGCACAGATACGCAGTATTTT.

The genes are TRBV5-4 and TRBJ2-2; D might be TRBD2 (5 bases). Germline V CDR1 and CDR2: SGHNT, YYREEE (reference sequence). This CDR3 contains 15 residues. V lost 5 bases to trimming and J lost 0 bases, with 11 bases between them. The CDR3 sequence is CASSQQRSNTGELFF. The CDR3 coding sequence is TGTGCCAGCAGTCAACAGCGGTCGAACACCGGGGAGCTGTTTTTT.

The J gene is TRBJ1-1, the V gene TRBV6-5, with D unclear. V lost 5 bases and J 7 bases, leaving 14 bases between the germline ends. CDR3 length: 13 amino acids. The germline V gene has CDR1 MNHEY and CDR2 SVGAGI. Here the CDR3 DNA reads TGTGCCAGCAGTACCGGGGTGAAAGATGAAGCTTTCTTT. This sequence encodes CASSTGVKDEAFF.

As DNA, the CDR3 is TGCGCCAGCAGACCCGGGACAAAAGAGACCCAGTACTTC. Encoded protein: CASRPGTKETQYF. The chain combines TRBV5-1 with TRBJ2-5; D is possibly TRBD1 (6 bases). There are 13 residues in the CDR3. The V and J ends lost 5 bases and 3 bases respectively, with 11 bases between them. CDR1 SGHRS and CDR2 YFSETQ come from the germline V gene.

The sample holds a few counts of this clone. The chain employs TRBV10-3 and TRBJ2-1; 7 bases line up with TRBD1. This CDR3 comprises 18 residues. Per germline, CDR1 ENHRY and CDR2 SYGVKD. V lost 0 bases, J lost 6 bases, and 14 bases stayed unmatched. CDR3 DNA: TGTGCCATCAGTGAGTCAGACAGGGTCCGTAGTACGTTCAATGAGCAGTTCTTC. Translating gives CAISESDRVRSTFNEQFF.

The chain links TRBV3-1 (or the pseudogene TRBV3-2) to TRBJ2-2; D not certain. This CDR3 spans 13 amino acids. The V end lost 5 bases, the J end lost 5 bases, and 9 bases lay between the germline ends. Germline CDR1 and CDR2: LGHDT and YNNKEL (reference sequence). The CDR3 coding sequence is TGTGCCAGCAGCACCAGTGTTACCGGGGAGCTGTTTTTT. It translates to CASSTSVTGELFF.

This clone was recorded a few times. The V gene is TRBV3-1 (or the pseudogene TRBV3-2), the J gene TRBJ1-1; D might be TRBD1 (5 bases). The germline V and J ends were trimmed by 4 bases and 0 bases, with 24 bases remaining between them. Per the germline V gene, CDR1 is LGHDT and CDR2 is YNNKEL (reference sequence). This CDR3 has 19 amino acids. DNA of the CDR3: TGTGCCAGCAGCCCTAAGATAAGGGGCGCATCAACTATGAACACTGAAGCTTTCTTT. Its translation: CASSPKIRGASTMNTEAFF.

The chain links TRBV3-1 (or the pseudogene TRBV3-2) to TRBJ2-7; D call uncertain. Between the trimmed V and J ends, which lost 1 base and 4 bases, there was a span of 17 bases. Looked up from germline, CDR1 is LGHDT and CDR2 is YNNKEL (reference sequence). The CDR3 is 16 amino acids. The CDR3: CASSQGDFTSAYEQYF. The CDR3 DNA reads as TGTGCCAGCAGCCAAGGTGACTTCACCTCCGCATACGAGCAGTACTTC.

This rearrangement joins TRBV6-5 to TRBJ2-2, with a weak D call TRBD2 (5 bases). Trimming took off 6 bases at V and 5 bases at J, with 16 bases between the two ends. The germline CDR1 and CDR2 sequences are MNHEY and SVGAGI. The CDR3 is made up of 15 amino acids. CDR3 coding DNA: TGTGCCAGCAGACCACTAGGATTGGTTACCGGGGAGCTGTTTTTT. The encoded protein is CASRPLGLVTGELFF.